Listed below are T cell receptor beta chains from one sample, sequenced in a study of beta chain features in type 1 diabetes. Using immunoSEQ multiplex PCR, the repertoire was profiled, and TCRdb retains in-frame clones only, with some absent. The data hold around 500,000 clones, with about 32% observed a single time. The sequenced material came from naive CD4+ T cells from blood. These receptors were obtained from a man younger than 35 in good health. The CDR3 runs from the conserved cysteine through the conserved F or W. The order of the fields is clone size, J gene, D gene, V gene, CDR3 protein, CDR3 DNA. D genes are given only for firm matches. Some rows mark clone size as missing; the rest say once, few, many or name a class of expanded clone.

>-|TRBJ1-4|-|TRBV18
CASSPPGTRGEKLFF
TGTGCCAGCTCACCACCGGGGACCCGGGGTGAAAAACTGTTTTTT
>-|TRBJ1-1|-|TRBV7-2
CASSFIPVAFF
TGTGCCAGCAGCTTTATACCGGTTGCTTTCTTT
>-|TRBJ2-2|-|TRBV28
CAGGLVSGELFF
TGTGCCGGAGGGTTGGTATCCGGGGAGCTGTTTTTT
>-|TRBJ2-3|-|TRBV7-9
CASSYSGTDTQYF
TGTGCCAGCAGCTATTCGGGGACAGATACGCAGTATTTT
>-|TRBJ1-2|-|TRBV7-9
CASSLQGNYGYTF
TGTGCCAGCAGCTTACAGGGTAACTATGGCTACACCTTC
>few|TRBJ2-2|-|TRBV4-2
CASSQDSAATGELFF
TGTGCCAGCAGCCAAGATTCAGCCGCGACCGGGGAGCTGTTTTTT
>-|TRBJ2-5|TRBD2|TRBV7-2
CASSLLAAGETQYF
TGTGCCAGCAGCTTACTAGCGGCGGGTGAGACCCAGTACTTC
>-|TRBJ2-5|-|TRBV28
CASSLNGGETQYF
TGTGCCAGCAGTTTAAATGGGGGAGAGACCCAGTACTTC
>-|TRBJ1-2|-|TRBV30
CAWSVSLTYGYTF
TGTGCCTGGAGTGTATCACTGACCTATGGCTACACCTTC
>few|TRBJ2-2|TRBD2|TRBV15
CATGKGGTNTGELFF
TGTGCCACCGGGAAGGGAGGGACGAACACCGGGGAGCTGTTTTTT
>-|TRBJ2-1|-|TRBV10-3
CAISDWRPTYNEQFF
TGTGCCATCAGTGACTGGAGGCCTACTTACAATGAGCAGTTCTTC
>few|TRBJ2-2|-|TRBV9
CASSVGLTGELFF
TGTGCCAGCAGCGTCGGGCTTACCGGGGAGCTGTTTTTT
>-|TRBJ1-4|-|TRBV28
CASSSLGSYPEKLFF
TGTGCCAGCAGTTCACTGGGGTCCTACCCTGAAAAACTGTTTTTT
>-|TRBJ1-5|-|TRBV5-1
CASSLTGPQPQHF
TGCGCCAGCAGCTTGACAGGGCCTCAGCCCCAGCATTTT
>few|TRBJ2-1|-|TRBV2
CASSGTNVDEQFF
TGTGCCAGCAGTGGGACTAATGTGGATGAGCAGTTCTTC
>-|TRBJ2-7|TRBD2|TRBV27
CASSPYGLAGGSYEQYF
TGTGCCAGCAGTCCCTACGGACTAGCGGGCGGATCCTACGAGCAGTACTTC
>-|TRBJ2-7|TRBD2|TRBV19
CASSMTSGTVDEQYF
TGTGCCAGTAGTATGACTAGCGGGACGGTGGACGAGCAGTACTTC
>-|TRBJ2-1|-|TRBV6-1
CASSESWEYEQFF
TGTGCCAGCAGTGAAAGCTGGGAGTATGAGCAGTTCTTC
>-|TRBJ2-5|-|TRBV15
CATSRVARDWETQYF
TGTGCCACCAGCAGAGTGGCCAGGGATTGGGAGACCCAGTACTTC
>-|TRBJ2-7|TRBD2|TRBV7-9
CASSFPLGLDYEQYF
TGTGCCAGCAGCTTCCCTCTGGGACTAGATTACGAGCAGTACTTC
>few|TRBJ2-7|TRBD1|TRBV7-2
CASSSGQVPYEQYF
TGTGCCAGCAGCTCGGGACAGGTTCCCTACGAGCAGTACTTC
>-|TRBJ1-3|-|TRBV30
CAWSTDQGNTIYF
TGTGCCTGGAGTACAGATCAGGGAAACACCATATATTTT
>-|TRBJ2-7|TRBD2|TRBV13
CASSLGLLGGSHEQYF
TGTGCCAGCAGCTTAGGCCTGTTGGGCGGGAGCCACGAGCAGTACTTC
>-|TRBJ1-1|TRBD1|TRBV7-6
CASSLLTPIVQGTEAFF
TGTGCCAGCAGCTTATTGACCCCGATAGTACAGGGGACTGAAGCTTTCTTT
>few|TRBJ2-1|-|TRBV14
CASSQASDAEQFF
TGTGCCAGCAGCCAAGCTAGTGATGCTGAGCAGTTCTTC
>few|TRBJ2-2|TRBD2|TRBV2
CASSGGSGRPTSGELFF
TGTGCCAGCAGTGGCGGTAGCGGGAGGCCCACGAGCGGGGAGCTGTTTTTT
>-|TRBJ1-2|-|TRBV18
CASSPEVTAPYGYTF
TGTGCCAGCTCACCTGAAGTGACGGCACCCTATGGCTACACCTTC
>-|TRBJ2-3|-|TRBV7-2
CASSLDPGTADTQYF
TGTGCCAGCAGCTTAGACCCAGGGACGGCAGATACGCAGTATTTT